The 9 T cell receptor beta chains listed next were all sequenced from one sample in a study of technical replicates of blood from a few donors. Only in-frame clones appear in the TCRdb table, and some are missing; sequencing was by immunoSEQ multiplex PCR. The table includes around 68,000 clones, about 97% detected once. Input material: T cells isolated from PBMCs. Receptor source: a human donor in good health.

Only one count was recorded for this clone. CDR3 amino acids: CASSYRGSNEKLFF. In DNA, the CDR3 is TGTGCCAGCAGCTACAGGGGGTCTAATGAAAAACTGTTTTTT. The rearrangement uses TRBV27 and TRBJ1-4; 8 bases line up with TRBD1. The germline V gene has CDR1 MNHEY and CDR2 SMNVEV (reference sequence). This CDR3 contains 14 residues. Trimming took 6 bases from V and 3 from J; bases not matched to a gene: 3.

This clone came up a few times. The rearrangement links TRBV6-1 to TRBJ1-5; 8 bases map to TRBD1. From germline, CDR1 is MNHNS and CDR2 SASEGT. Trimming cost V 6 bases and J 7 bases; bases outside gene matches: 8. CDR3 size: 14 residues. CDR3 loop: CASRITGGIQPQHF. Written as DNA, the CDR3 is TGTGCCAGCAGGATTACAGGGGGAATACAGCCCCAGCATTTT.

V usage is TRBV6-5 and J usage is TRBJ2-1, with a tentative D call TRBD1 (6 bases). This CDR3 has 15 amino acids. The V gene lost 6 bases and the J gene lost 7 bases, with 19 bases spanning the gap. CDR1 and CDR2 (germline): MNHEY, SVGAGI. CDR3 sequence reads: CASSPKGQPWNEQFF. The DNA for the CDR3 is TGTGCCAGCAGCCCCAAAGGACAGCCGTGGAATGAGCAGTTCTTC.

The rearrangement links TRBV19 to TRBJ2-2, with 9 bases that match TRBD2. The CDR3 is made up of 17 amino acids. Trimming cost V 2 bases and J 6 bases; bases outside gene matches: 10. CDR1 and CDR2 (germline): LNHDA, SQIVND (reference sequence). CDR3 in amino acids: CASSIFTAGGLSGELFF. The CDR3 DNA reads TGTGCCAGTAGTATATTTACGGCGGGAGGGCTCTCCGGGGAGCTGTTTTTT.

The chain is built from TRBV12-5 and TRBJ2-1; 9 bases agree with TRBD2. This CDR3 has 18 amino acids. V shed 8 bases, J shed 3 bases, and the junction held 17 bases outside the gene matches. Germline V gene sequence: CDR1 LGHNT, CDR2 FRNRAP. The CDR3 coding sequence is TGTGCTAGTTGTAGTGGGCGTCTAGCGGGAAGCTACTACAATGAGCAGTTCTTC. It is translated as CASCSGRLAGSYYNEQFF.

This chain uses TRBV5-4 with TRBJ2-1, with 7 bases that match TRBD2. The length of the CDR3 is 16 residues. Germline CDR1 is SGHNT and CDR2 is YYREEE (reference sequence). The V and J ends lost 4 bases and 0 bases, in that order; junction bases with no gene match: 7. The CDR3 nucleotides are TGTGCCAGCAGCCCTCTAGCGGATAGCTCCTACAATGAGCAGTTCTTC. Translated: CASSPLADSSYNEQFF.

DNA for the CDR3: TGTGCCAGTAGTTCTGGGACAGCCGGGAATGAAAAACTGTTTTTT. As protein: CASSSGTAGNEKLFF. The rearrangement joins TRBV19 to TRBJ1-4, with 7 bases lining up with TRBD1. The CDR3 contains 15 residues. After removal of 5 bases from V and 5 bases from J, the junction contained 8 bases not matched to a gene. Germline CDR1 and CDR2: LNHDA and SQIVND (reference sequence).

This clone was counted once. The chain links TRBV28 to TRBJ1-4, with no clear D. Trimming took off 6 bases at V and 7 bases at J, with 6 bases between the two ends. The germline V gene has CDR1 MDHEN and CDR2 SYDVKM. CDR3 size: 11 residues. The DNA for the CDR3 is TGTGCCAGCAGGGGGAGTGAAAAACTGTTTTTT. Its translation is CASRGSEKLFF.

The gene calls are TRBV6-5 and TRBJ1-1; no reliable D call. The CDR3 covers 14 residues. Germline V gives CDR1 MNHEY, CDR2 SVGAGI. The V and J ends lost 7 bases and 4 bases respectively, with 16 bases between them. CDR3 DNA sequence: TGTGCCAGCACCCCTCCGGCGGGTCTCACTGAAGCTTTCTTT. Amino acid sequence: CASTPPAGLTEAFF.